Below, 10 T cell receptor beta chains from the same sample are listed, as sequenced in a study of shared clonotypes between healthy human individuals. The table came from immunoSEQ multiplex PCR; TCRdb's copy has only in-frame clones and leaves some out. The table includes 1.6 million or so clones, approximately 98.5% detected once. Sequenced sample: naive CD4+ T cells sorted from blood. Stated subset: CD45RA+ positively selected. The receptors derive from a young man in good health.

The rearrangement uses TRBV7-2 and TRBJ2-3, with D possibly being TRBD2 (6 bases). V lost 1 base, J lost 4 bases, and 15 bases lay in between. Germline V gene lookup returns CDR1 SGHTA and CDR2 FQGNSA. The CDR3 runs to 16 residues. The DNA for the CDR3 is TGTGCCAGCAGCTTAGTTGTGACTAGACTCTCAGATACGCAGTATTTT. Protein sequence: CASSLVVTRLSDTQYF. The variable domain in full, with the rest retrieved from reference TRBV7-2 and TRBJ2-3, is GAGVSQSPSNKVTEKGKDVELRCDPISGHTALYWYRQSLGQGLEFLIYFQGNSAPDKSGLPSDRFSAERTGGSVSTLTIQRTQQEDSAVYLCASSLVVTRLSDTQYFGPGTRLTVL.

This clone was counted once. V usage is TRBV5-1 and J usage is TRBJ2-3; D gene ambiguous. Looked up from germline, CDR1 is SGHRS and CDR2 is YFSETQ. Trimming left V 0 bases short and J 4 bases short, with 12 bases between. This CDR3 comprises 15 residues. Here the CDR3 DNA reads TGCGCCAGCAGCTTGGCCGTTGGGGTCGCAGATACGCAGTATTTT. Translated: CASSLAVGVADTQYF.

The chain is built from TRBV6-1 and TRBJ1-5; D is undetermined. Trimming shortened V by 4 bases and J by 0 bases, and 10 bases separated the two germline ends. Germline assignment: CDR1 MNHNS and CDR2 SASEGT. The CDR3 runs 15 residues. In DNA form, the CDR3 reads TGTGCCAGCAGTGTCGGGAGAAATAGCAATCAGCCCCAGCATTTT. As protein: CASSVGRNSNQPQHF.

J is TRBJ1-5 and V is TRBV7-8; D not certain. The CDR3 spans 16 residues. CDR1 is SGHVS, CDR2 FQNEAQ, per germline. Deletions cut 3 bases from V and 0 bases from J, with 12 bases between. For the CDR3, the DNA is TGTGCCAGCAGCTTCCTGGGGAGGAATAGCAATCAGCCCCAGCATTTT. The encoded protein is CASSFLGRNSNQPQHF.

This chain connects TRBV6-6 to TRBJ2-2; perhaps TRBD2 as D (5 bases). This CDR3 contains 13 residues. Trimming took off 2 bases at V and 7 bases at J, with 8 bases between the two ends. CDR1 MNHNY and CDR2 SVGAGI come from the germline V gene (reference sequence). CDR3 sequence: CASSYVEGGELFF. The CDR3 nucleotides read TGTGCCAGCAGTTACGTAGAGGGCGGGGAGCTGTTTTTT.

The rearrangement links TRBV6-1 to TRBJ1-2, with a weak D call TRBD1 (6 bases). In germline, CDR1 is MNHNS, CDR2 SASEGT. V was pared by 3 bases and J by 7 bases, with 12 bases between. This CDR3 spans 13 amino acids. In DNA form, the CDR3 reads TGTGCCAGCAGTGATGCAGGGGTACGTGGCTACACCTTC. Amino acid sequence: CASSDAGVRGYTF.

This rearrangement joins TRBV25-1 to TRBJ2-1, with 10 positions matching TRBD1. This CDR3 comprises 16 residues. Trimming at V came to 5 bases and at J to 2 bases, leaving 6 bases not matched to a gene. Looked up from germline, CDR1 is MGHDK and CDR2 is SYGVNS. The CDR3 spells CASSTTGTGAYNEQFF. For the CDR3, the DNA is TGTGCCAGCAGTACGACCGGGACAGGGGCCTACAATGAGCAGTTCTTC.

The chain couples TRBV10-3 to TRBJ1-2; D uncertain. V dropped 1 base and J dropped 5 bases, with 5 bases sitting between them. This CDR3 region has 12 residues. CDR1 and CDR2 (germline): ENHRY, SYGVKD. The CDR3 spells CAISELGYGYTF. CDR3 DNA sequence: TGTGCCATCAGTGAGTTAGGGTATGGCTACACCTTC.

This chain links TRBV27 with TRBJ2-3; 7 positions agree with TRBD1. Germline CDR1 is MNHEY and CDR2 is SMNVEV (reference sequence). With 4 bases clipped from V and 1 base from J, the junction kept 8 bases outside the gene matches. The CDR3 covers 16 residues. CDR3 in DNA: TGTGCCAGCAGTTCAAACTACAGGGGCCGCACAGATACGCAGTATTTT. Encoded protein: CASSSNYRGRTDTQYF.

V usage is TRBV19 and J usage is TRBJ2-1; TRBD1 is a possible D gene (5 bases). Germline V gives CDR1 LNHDA, CDR2 SQIVND (reference sequence). This CDR3 is built from 15 residues. V was trimmed by 3 bases and J by 5 bases, leaving 14 bases between them. As DNA, the CDR3 is TGTGCCAGTAGTATTCTCGGACATGAGGACAATGAGCAGTTCTTC. It translates to CASSILGHEDNEQFF.